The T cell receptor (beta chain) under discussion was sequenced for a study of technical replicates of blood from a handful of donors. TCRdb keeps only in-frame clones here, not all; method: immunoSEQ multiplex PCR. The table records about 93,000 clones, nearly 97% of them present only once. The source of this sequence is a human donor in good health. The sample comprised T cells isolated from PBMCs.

CDR3 residues: CSDQQGDAFF. CDR3 DNA: TGCAGCGACCAACAGGGTGATGCTTTCTTT. The rearrangement links TRBV29-1 to TRBJ1-1; maybe TRBD1 (6 bases). V lost 7 bases to trimming and J lost 11 bases, with 14 bases between them. This CDR3 region has 10 residues. The germline CDR1 and CDR2 sequences are SQVTM and ANQGSEA. The full variable domain, in which reference TRBV29-1 and TRBJ1-1 provide the parts outside the CDR3, is SAVISQKPSRDICQRGTSLTIQCQVDSQVTMMFWYRQQPGQSLTLIATANQGSEATYESGFVIDKFPISRPNLTFSTLTVSNMSPEDSSIYLCSDQQGDAFFGQGTRLTVV.